Here is one T cell receptor (beta chain) with its context. Its target is not known. The data were obtained in a study of breast tumors, draining lymph nodes, adjacent tissues. General study points: The data were judged consistent with most tumor T cells coming from lymph node and expanding in tumor. Compared with basal-like, luminal-like tumors shared significantly more repertoire with nontumor tissue. Data only fit, rather than demonstrated, lymph node origin of most tumor T cells. Compared with lymph nodes, tumors were less diverse; compared with nontumor tissue, more.

The CDR3 runs 12 residues. The germline V gene has CDR1 DFQATT and CDR2 SNEGSKA (reference sequence). TCRdb independently ran MiXCR on the multiplex PCR reads; one entry per CDR3 protein. The sample shows approximately 13,000 distinct CDR3 sequences, roughly 34% of them seen only once. Sequenced material: breast tumor tissue. This chain connects TRBV20-1 to TRBJ2-1; maybe TRBD2 (6 bases). This clonotype was sampled from a female donor with breast cancer. Some clones in this sample may be carry-over from other donors' samples. This CDR3 reads CSGWGLLNEQFF. The CDR3 nucleotides are TGCAGCGGTTGGGGACTCCTCAATGAGCAGTTCTTC.